This T cell receptor beta chain derives from a study of control samples from healthy donors and cancer patients. In germline, CDR1 is MNHEY, CDR2 SVGAGI. Deletions cut 6 bases from V and 4 bases from J, with 15 bases between. There are 14 residues in the CDR3. Clones were sequenced by immunoSEQ multiplex PCR, and TCRdb holds only the in-frame ones, with some missing. The profile shows about 55,000 clones, approximately 95% of them singletons. Sequences were obtained from blood. The chain recombines TRBV6-5 with TRBJ1-1, with D maybe TRBD1 (5 bases). The receptor was derived from a woman aged 18-29 years in good health. The CDR3 nucleotides are TGTGCCAGCAGAGCAGGGTCATGGAGCACTGAAGCTTTCTTT. Its protein is CASRAGSWSTEAFF.